This note documents a single TCR beta chain sequence. Its antigen is not identified. Sequencing was performed with immunoSEQ multiplex PCR; in TCRdb, only in-frame clones are kept and a portion is missing. The repertoire holds about 66,000 clones, with roughly four fifths as singletons. Scientists isolated CD4+ T cells after an approximately 11-day culture period ended. Participants received two doses of either the BNT162b2 or mRNA-1273 vaccine. The data belong to a study of vaccination effects on CD4 cells after COVID-19. V was cut by 1 base and J by 1 base, with 7 bases left in between. Germline V lookup: CDR1 SGHVS, CDR2 FQNEAQ. This CDR3 spans 14 amino acids.

The chain combines TRBV7-8 with TRBJ1-1; D is ambiguous. The input for sequencing was CD4+ T cells from PBMCs cultured without peptide, taken after COVID-19 vaccination. This TCR was sampled from a human donor who received a COVID-19 vaccine. CDR3 region: CASSLVLSNTEAFF. In DNA, the CDR3 is TGTGCCAGCAGCTTAGTCCTGTCGAACACTGAAGCTTTCTTT.